This T cell receptor beta chain originates from a study of blood T cell repertoires in COVID-19. The repertoire was sequenced with immunoSEQ multiplex PCR; TCRdb's copy has only in-frame clones and lacks some. The repertoire holds roughly 180,000 clones, with roughly 76% as singletons. This CDR3 has 14 residues. Per germline, CDR1 MNHEY and CDR2 SMNVEV (reference sequence). Trimming took 7 bases from V and 2 from J; bases not matched to a gene: 2. This clone is a singleton in its sample. The V gene is TRBV27, the J gene TRBJ2-3; 11 bases agree with TRBD2. Sequenced: peripheral blood. The receptor was derived from a woman between 40 and 50 years old with COVID-19, enrolled during active disease. The CDR3 spells CASNSGRDTDTQYF. The CDR3 DNA sequence: TGTGCCAGCAATAGCGGGAGGGACACAGATACGCAGTATTTT.